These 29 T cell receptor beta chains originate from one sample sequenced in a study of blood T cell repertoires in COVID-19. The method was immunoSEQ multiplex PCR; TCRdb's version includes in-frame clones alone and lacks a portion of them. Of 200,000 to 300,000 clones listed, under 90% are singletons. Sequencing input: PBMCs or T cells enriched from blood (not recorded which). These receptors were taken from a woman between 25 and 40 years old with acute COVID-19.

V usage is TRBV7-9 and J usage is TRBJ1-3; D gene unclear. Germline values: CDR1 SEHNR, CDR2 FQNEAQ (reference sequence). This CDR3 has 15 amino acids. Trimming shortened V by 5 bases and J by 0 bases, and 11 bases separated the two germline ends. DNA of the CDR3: TGTGCCAGCAGCGAAGGAGTAATCTCTGGAAACACCATATATTTT. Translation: CASSEGVISGNTIYF.

Here the CDR3 DNA reads TGTGCCAGCAGCCTGACAGGGGGCACAGATACGCAGTATTTT. Translated: CASSLTGGTDTQYF. V gene TRBV7-2 combines with J gene TRBJ2-3; 8 positions match TRBD1. The V gene's germline CDR1 is SGHTA and CDR2 FQGNSA. The junction had 2 bases not matched to a gene; V was cut back by 5 bases and J by 1 base. This CDR3 has 14 residues.

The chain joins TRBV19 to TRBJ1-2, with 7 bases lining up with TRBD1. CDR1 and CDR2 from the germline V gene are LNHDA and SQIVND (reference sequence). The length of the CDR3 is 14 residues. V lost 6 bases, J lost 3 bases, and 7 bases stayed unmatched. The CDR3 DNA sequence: TGTGCCAGTAGCTCAACAGGGGACCACTATGGCTACACCTTC. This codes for CASSSTGDHYGYTF.

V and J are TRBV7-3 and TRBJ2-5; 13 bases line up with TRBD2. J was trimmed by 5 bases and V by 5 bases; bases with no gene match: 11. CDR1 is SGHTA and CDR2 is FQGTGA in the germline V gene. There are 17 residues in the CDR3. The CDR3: CASSQGLGLAGEETQYF. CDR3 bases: TGTGCCAGCAGCCAGGGGCTTGGACTAGCGGGGGAGGAGACCCAGTACTTC.

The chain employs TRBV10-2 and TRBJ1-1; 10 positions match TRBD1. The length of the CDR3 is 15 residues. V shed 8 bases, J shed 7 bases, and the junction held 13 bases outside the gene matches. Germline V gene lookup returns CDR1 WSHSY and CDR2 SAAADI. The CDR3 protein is CASGDPGQGRGEAFF. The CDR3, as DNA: TGCGCCAGCGGGGATCCGGGACAGGGGCGCGGTGAAGCTTTCTTT.

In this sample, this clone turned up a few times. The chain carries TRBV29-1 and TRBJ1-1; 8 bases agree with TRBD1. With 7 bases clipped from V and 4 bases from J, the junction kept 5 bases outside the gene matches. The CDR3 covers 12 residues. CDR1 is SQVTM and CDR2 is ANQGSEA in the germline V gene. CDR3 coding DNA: TGCAGCGCAGACAGGGGCCCCACTGAAGCTTTCTTT. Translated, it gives CSADRGPTEAFF.

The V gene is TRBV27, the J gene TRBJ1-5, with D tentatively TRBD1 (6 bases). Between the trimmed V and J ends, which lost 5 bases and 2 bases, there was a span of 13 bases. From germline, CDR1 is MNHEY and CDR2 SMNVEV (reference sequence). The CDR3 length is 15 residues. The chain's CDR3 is CASSPRGGGNQPQHF. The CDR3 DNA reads TGTGCCAGCAGTCCCAGGGGTGGAGGCAATCAGCCCCAGCATTTT.

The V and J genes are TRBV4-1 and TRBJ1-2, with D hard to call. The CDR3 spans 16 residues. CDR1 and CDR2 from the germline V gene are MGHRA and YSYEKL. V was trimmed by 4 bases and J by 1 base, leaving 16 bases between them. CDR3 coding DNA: TGCGCCAGCAGCCCAGAAGCCCGTAGTAGTAACTATGGCTACACCTTC. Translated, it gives CASSPEARSSNYGYTF.

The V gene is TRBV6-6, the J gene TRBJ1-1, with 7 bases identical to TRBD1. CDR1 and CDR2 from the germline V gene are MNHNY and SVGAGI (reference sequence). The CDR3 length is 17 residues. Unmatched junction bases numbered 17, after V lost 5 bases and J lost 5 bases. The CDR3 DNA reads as TGTGCCAGCAGTCTACCCCCGACAGGGCCCAGAGGGACTGAAGCTTTCTTT. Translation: CASSLPPTGPRGTEAFF.

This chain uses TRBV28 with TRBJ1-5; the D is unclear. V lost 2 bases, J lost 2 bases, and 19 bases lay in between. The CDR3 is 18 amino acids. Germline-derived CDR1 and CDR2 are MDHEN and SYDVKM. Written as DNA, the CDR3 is TGTGCCAGCAGTTTACTCCGTGGTGGCGGAGAGGGCAATCAGCCCCAGCATTTT. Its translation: CASSLLRGGGEGNQPQHF.

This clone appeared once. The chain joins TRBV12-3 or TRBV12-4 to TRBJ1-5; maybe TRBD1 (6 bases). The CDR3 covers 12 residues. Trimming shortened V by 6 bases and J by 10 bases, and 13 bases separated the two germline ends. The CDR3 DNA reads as TGTGCCAGCAGACGGGGGGGCCGTCCCCAGCATTTT. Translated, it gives CASRRGGRPQHF.

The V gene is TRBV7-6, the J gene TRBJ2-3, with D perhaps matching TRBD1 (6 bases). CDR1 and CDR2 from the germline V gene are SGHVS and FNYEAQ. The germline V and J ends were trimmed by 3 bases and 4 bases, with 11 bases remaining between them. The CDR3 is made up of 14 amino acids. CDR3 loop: CASSLAGEPDTQYF. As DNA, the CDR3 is TGTGCCAGCAGCTTGGCAGGGGAGCCAGATACGCAGTATTTT.

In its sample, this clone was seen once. For the CDR3, the DNA is TGTGCCAGCAGGCCCCGGGACAGGAGAAAAAACATTCAGTACTTC. This encodes CASRPRDRRKNIQYF. The gene calls are TRBV6-5 and TRBJ2-4; TRBD1 matches at 8 bases. Germline V lookup: CDR1 MNHEY, CDR2 SVGAGI. J lost 4 bases, V lost 6 bases, and 8 bases had no gene match. CDR3 length: 15 residues.

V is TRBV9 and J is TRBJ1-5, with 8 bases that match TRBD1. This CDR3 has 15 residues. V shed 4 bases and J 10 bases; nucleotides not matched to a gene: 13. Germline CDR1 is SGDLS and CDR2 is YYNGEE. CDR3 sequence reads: CASSRTGLVLGPQHF. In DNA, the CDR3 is TGTGCCAGCAGCCGGACAGGGTTGGTTCTAGGACCCCAGCATTTT.

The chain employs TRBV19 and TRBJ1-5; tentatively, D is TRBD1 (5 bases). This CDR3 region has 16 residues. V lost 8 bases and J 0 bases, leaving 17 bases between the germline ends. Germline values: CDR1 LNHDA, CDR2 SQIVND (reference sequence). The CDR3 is CASRRDFVSSNQPQHF. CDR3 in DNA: TGTGCCAGTCGAAGGGACTTCGTCAGTAGCAATCAGCCCCAGCATTTT. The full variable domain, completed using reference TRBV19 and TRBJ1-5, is DGGITQSPKYLFRKEGQNVTLSCEQNLNHDAMYWYRQDPGQGLRLIYYSQIVNDFQKGDIAEGYSVSREKKESFPLTVTSAQKNPTAFYLCASRRDFVSSNQPQHFGDGTRLSIL.

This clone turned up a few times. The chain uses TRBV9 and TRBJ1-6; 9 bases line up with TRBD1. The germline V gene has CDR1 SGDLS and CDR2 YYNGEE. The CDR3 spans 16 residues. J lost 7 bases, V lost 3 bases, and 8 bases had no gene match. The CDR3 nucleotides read TGTGCCAGCAGCGGCCGGGACAGGGTGGGGAATTCACCCCTCCACTTT. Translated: CASSGRDRVGNSPLHF.

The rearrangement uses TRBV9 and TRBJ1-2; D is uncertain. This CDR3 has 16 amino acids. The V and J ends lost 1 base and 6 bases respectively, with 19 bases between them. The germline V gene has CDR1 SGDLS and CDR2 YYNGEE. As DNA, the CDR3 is TGTGCCAGCAGCGTATACGCTGGCCCTAGAGAAAATGGCTACACCTTC. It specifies CASSVYAGPRENGYTF.

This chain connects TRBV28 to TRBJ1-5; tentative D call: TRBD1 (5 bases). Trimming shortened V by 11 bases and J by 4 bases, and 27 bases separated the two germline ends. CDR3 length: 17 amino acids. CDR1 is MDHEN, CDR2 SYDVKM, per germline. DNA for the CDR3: TGTGCCGCTCTTCGTGCCGCCGCAGGGATAAATAATCAGCCCCAGCATTTT. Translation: CAALRAAAGINNQPQHF.

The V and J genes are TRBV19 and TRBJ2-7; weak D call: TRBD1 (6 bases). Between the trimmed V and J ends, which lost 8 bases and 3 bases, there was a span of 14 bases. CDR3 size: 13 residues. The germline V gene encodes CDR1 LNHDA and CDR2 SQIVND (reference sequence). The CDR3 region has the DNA TGTGCCAGTGCGGACAGAAACCTCTACGAGCAGTACTTC. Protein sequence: CASADRNLYEQYF.

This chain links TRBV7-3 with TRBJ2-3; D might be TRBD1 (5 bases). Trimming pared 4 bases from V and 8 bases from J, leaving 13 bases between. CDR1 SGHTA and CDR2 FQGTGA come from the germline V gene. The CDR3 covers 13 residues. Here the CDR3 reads CASSYRPQGTQYF. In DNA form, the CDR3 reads TGTGCCAGCAGCTACCGCCCCCAGGGTACGCAGTATTTT.

CDR3 sequence (DNA): TGTGCCAGCAGTCCCGAGGACTATGGCTACACCTTC. Translation gives CASSPEDYGYTF. The chain couples TRBV12-3 or TRBV12-4 to TRBJ1-2; D uncertain. The CDR3 runs to 12 residues. Trimming stripped 5 bases from V and 3 bases from J, with 7 bases between.

CDR3 nucleotides: TGTGCCAGCAGCTCAGCGACGGAGGTCATCTACAATGAGCAGTTCTTC. This encodes CASSSATEVIYNEQFF. This sequence joins TRBV5-8 and TRBJ2-1, with D possibly TRBD2 on 5 matching bases. V dropped 3 bases and J dropped 3 bases, with 16 bases sitting between them. Germline V gene sequence: CDR1 SGHTS, CDR2 YDEGEE. CDR3 length equals 16 residues.

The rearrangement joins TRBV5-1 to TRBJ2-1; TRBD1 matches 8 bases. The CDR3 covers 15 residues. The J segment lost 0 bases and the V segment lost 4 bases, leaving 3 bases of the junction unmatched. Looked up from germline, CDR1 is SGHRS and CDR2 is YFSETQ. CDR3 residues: CASSLGQVSYNEQFF. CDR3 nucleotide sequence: TGCGCCAGCAGCCTGGGACAGGTCTCCTACAATGAGCAGTTCTTC.

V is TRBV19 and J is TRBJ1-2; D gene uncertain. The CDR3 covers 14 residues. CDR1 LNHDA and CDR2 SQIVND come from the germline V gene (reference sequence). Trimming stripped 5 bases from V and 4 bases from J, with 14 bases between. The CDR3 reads CASSPIDVAYGYTF. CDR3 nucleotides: TGTGCCAGTAGTCCTATCGACGTAGCCTATGGCTACACCTTC.

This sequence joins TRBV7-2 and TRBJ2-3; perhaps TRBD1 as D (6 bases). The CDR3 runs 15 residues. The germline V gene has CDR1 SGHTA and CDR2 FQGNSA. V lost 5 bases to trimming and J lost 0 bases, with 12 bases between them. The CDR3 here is CASSSSRGSTDTQYF. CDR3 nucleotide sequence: TGTGCCAGCAGCAGTTCTAGGGGGAGCACAGATACGCAGTATTTT.

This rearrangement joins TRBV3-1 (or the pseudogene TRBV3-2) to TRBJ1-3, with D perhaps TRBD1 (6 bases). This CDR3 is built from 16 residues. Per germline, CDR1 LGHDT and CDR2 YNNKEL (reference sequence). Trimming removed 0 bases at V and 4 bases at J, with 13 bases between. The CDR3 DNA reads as TGTGCCAGCAGCCAAGATGGACAGTCCCCCGGAAACACCATATATTTT. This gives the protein CASSQDGQSPGNTIYF.

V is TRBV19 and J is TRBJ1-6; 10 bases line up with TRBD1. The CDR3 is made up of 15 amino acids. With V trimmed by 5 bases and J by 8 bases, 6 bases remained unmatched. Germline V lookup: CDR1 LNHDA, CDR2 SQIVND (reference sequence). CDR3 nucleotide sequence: TGTGCCAGTAGTTCCGGGACAGGGGTTCATTCACCCCTCCACTTT. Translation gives CASSSGTGVHSPLHF.

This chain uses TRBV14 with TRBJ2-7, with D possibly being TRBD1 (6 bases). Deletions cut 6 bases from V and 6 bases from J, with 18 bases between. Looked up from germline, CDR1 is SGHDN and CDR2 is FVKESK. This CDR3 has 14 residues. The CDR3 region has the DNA TGTGCCAGCAGTCTCGGGGCAGGGGCGGGCGAGCAGTACTTC. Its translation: CASSLGAGAGEQYF.

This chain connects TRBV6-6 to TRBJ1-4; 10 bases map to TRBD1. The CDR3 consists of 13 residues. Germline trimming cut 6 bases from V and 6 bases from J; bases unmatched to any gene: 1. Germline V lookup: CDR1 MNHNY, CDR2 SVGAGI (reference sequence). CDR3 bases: TGTGCCAGCAGAGACAGGGGGCATGAAAAACTGTTTTTT. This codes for CASRDRGHEKLFF.